These 28 T cell receptor beta chains came from one sample sequenced in a study of shared clonotypes between healthy human individuals. Profiling relied on immunoSEQ multiplex PCR, and the TCRdb table lists in-frame clones only, not all of them. This table has 500,000 to 550,000 clones, about 96% appearing once. Sequenced sample: naive CD4+ T cells sorted from blood. The sample's subset: CD45RA+ positively selected. All receptors come from a woman aged 30 to 39 in good health.

The chain recombines TRBV4-1 with TRBJ2-5, with 11 bases lining up with TRBD2. The CDR3 is made up of 15 amino acids. Looked up from germline, CDR1 is MGHRA and CDR2 is YSYEKL. J gave up 4 bases and V 5 bases, and 6 bases lay outside the gene matches. CDR3 sequence reads: CASSAGSGRAETQYF. The DNA of the CDR3 is TGCGCCAGCAGCGCGGGTAGCGGGAGGGCAGAGACCCAGTACTTC.

The chain has TRBV4-1 and TRBJ2-1; tentatively, D is TRBD2 (6 bases). Germline V gene lookup returns CDR1 MGHRA and CDR2 YSYEKL. Deletions cut 2 bases from V and 0 bases from J, with 14 bases between. The CDR3 runs 17 residues. The CDR3 region has the DNA TGCGCCAGCAGCCAACCCGGGACTCGCAGCTCCTACAATGAGCAGTTCTTC. Translated: CASSQPGTRSSYNEQFF.

The V gene is TRBV7-9, the J gene TRBJ1-3, with 10 bases that match TRBD1. CDR3 length equals 16 residues. Germline V gives CDR1 SEHNR, CDR2 FQNEAQ (reference sequence). Losses at the gene ends were 2 bases for V and 1 base for J; bases not matched to a gene: 2. The CDR3 loop is CASSLRQGASGNTIYF. The CDR3 nucleotides are TGTGCCAGCAGCTTACGACAGGGGGCGTCTGGAAACACCATATATTTT.

This chain connects TRBV27 to TRBJ2-3; a weak D match, TRBD2 (6 bases). CDR1 is MNHEY, CDR2 SMNVEV, per germline (reference sequence). V was cut by 5 bases and J by 2 bases, with 17 bases left in between. The CDR3 spans 16 residues. CDR3 in DNA: TGTGCCAGCAGTCCCCGGGTTAGCGGAAACACAGATACGCAGTATTTT. Translating gives CASSPRVSGNTDTQYF.

This chain uses TRBV10-3 with TRBJ2-7, with D perhaps matching TRBD1 (6 bases). CDR3 length: 14 amino acids. The germline gives CDR1 ENHRY, CDR2 SYGVKD. V was trimmed by 4 bases and J by 2 bases, leaving 12 bases between them. CDR3 coding DNA: TGTGCCATCAGTGGACAGGAAACCACCTACGAGCAGTACTTC. Amino acids: CAISGQETTYEQYF.

This clone appeared a single time. The chain has TRBV7-8 and TRBJ2-5; D remains ambiguous. The J call may be faulty, since TRBJ2-7 better matches the DNA end. The length of the CDR3 is 14 residues. CDR1 SGHVS and CDR2 FQNEAQ come from the germline V gene. DNA for the CDR3: TGTGCCAGCAGCTTAGCGGGGAATCTCGGCGAGCAGTACTTC. Its protein is CASSLAGNLGEQYF.

This chain connects TRBV5-1 to TRBJ1-4; no reliable D call. Germline assignment: CDR1 SGHRS and CDR2 YFSETQ. CDR3 size: 14 residues. V was trimmed by 4 bases and J by 0 bases, leaving 7 bases between them. CDR3 DNA sequence: TGCGCCAGCAGCGAGAGAACAACTAATGAAAAACTGTTTTTT. Protein sequence: CASSERTTNEKLFF.

CDR3 amino acids: CASSPPGTASSYEQYF. CDR3 nucleotide sequence: TGCGCCAGCAGCCCCCCCGGGACAGCCAGCTCCTACGAGCAGTACTTC. The V and J genes are TRBV5-1 and TRBJ2-7; 7 nucleotides align to TRBD1. The CDR3 spans 16 residues. Germline-derived CDR1 and CDR2 are SGHRS and YFSETQ. V was clipped by 4 bases and J by 0 bases; unmatched bases: 10. Together with reference TRBV5-1 and TRBJ2-7, the CDR3 gives the full variable domain: KAGVTQTPRYLIKTRGQQVTLSCSPISGHRSVSWYQQTPGQGLQFLFEYFSETQRNKGNFPGRFSGRQFSNSRSEMNVSTLELGDSALYLCASSPPGTASSYEQYFGPGTRLTVT.

The chain carries TRBV29-1 and TRBJ1-4; tentatively, D is TRBD1 (6 bases). This CDR3 has 14 residues. The ends were cut back, 6 bases at V and 8 bases at J, with 19 bases in the middle. In germline, CDR1 is SQVTM, CDR2 ANQGSEA. This CDR3 is CSVPGEGGGEKLFF. The CDR3 nucleotides are TGCAGCGTGCCCGGCGAGGGGGGAGGAGAAAAACTGTTTTTT.

This clone was counted a few times. Within the sample, other DNA sequences also encode this same CDR3. The gene calls are TRBV5-1 and TRBJ1-1, with D possibly TRBD1 on 5 matching bases. The V end was cut by 1 base, the J end by 1 base, with 5 bases between. The CDR3 is 13 residues long. Looked up from germline, CDR1 is SGHRS and CDR2 is YFSETQ. DNA of the CDR3: TGCGCCAGCAGCTTGACAGGGAACACTGAAGCTTTCTTT. This encodes CASSLTGNTEAFF.

This chain links TRBV5-1 with TRBJ1-4; possibly TRBD1 for D (5 bases). The V and J ends lost 0 bases and 8 bases respectively, with 14 bases between them. The germline V gene has CDR1 SGHRS and CDR2 YFSETQ. This CDR3 contains 15 residues. The CDR3 spells CASSLGGGRVEKLFF. CDR3 DNA sequence: TGCGCCAGCAGCTTGGGCGGGGGAAGAGTAGAAAAACTGTTTTTT.

CDR3 loop: CASRGGLAVTYNEQFF. Written as DNA, the CDR3 is TGTGCCAGCAGGGGGGGACTAGCGGTCACCTACAATGAGCAGTTCTTC. V is TRBV2 and J is TRBJ2-1, with 11 nucleotides matching TRBD2. CDR3 length: 16 amino acids. The V and J ends lost 6 bases and 2 bases, in that order; junction bases with no gene match: 6. Germline values: CDR1 SNHLY, CDR2 FYNNEI.

The V gene is TRBV2, the J gene TRBJ2-2; no firm D call. The germline V gene has CDR1 SNHLY and CDR2 FYNNEI. The CDR3 is 13 amino acids. Trimming took 2 bases from V and 7 from J, leaving 8 bases between them. The CDR3: CASSEWGIGELFF. In DNA form, the CDR3 reads TGTGCCAGCAGTGAATGGGGTATCGGGGAGCTGTTTTTT.

J is TRBJ2-1 and V is TRBV9; no definite D call. The CDR3 consists of 15 residues. V dropped 0 bases and J dropped 0 bases, with 7 bases sitting between them. Looked up from germline, CDR1 is SGDLS and CDR2 is YYNGEE. In DNA form, the CDR3 reads TGTGCCAGCAGCGTAGGCCGATCCTCCTACAATGAGCAGTTCTTC. This sequence encodes CASSVGRSSYNEQFF.

The chain employs TRBV5-1 and TRBJ2-7; D ambiguous. The V end lost 0 bases, the J end lost 4 bases, and 17 bases lay between the germline ends. The V gene's germline CDR1 is SGHRS and CDR2 YFSETQ. CDR3 length: 16 amino acids. CDR3 nucleotide sequence: TGCGCCAGCAGCTTGGTTTCCGGCACGCTTTGGTACGAGCAGTACTTC. It encodes CASSLVSGTLWYEQYF.

The chain carries TRBV7-2 and TRBJ1-5, with D hard to call. CDR1 is SGHTA, CDR2 FQGNSA, per germline. The CDR3 has 16 residues. V shed 5 bases and J shed 0 bases, with 14 bases lying between them. CDR3 amino acids: CASSLNSGFSNQPQHF. CDR3 in DNA: TGTGCCAGCAGCCTCAACAGCGGATTTAGCAATCAGCCCCAGCATTTT. The variable domain in full, completed from reference TRBV7-2 and TRBJ1-5, reads GAGVSQSPSNKVTEKGKDVELRCDPISGHTALYWYRQSLGQGLEFLIYFQGNSAPDKSGLPSDRFSAERTGGSVSTLTIQRTQQEDSAVYLCASSLNSGFSNQPQHFGDGTRLSIL.

J is TRBJ2-1 and V is TRBV9; 9 nucleotides agree with TRBD2. This CDR3 spans 15 amino acids. Trimming took 0 bases from V and 4 from J; bases not matched to a gene: 2. CDR1 is SGDLS and CDR2 is YYNGEE in the germline V gene. This CDR3 reads CASSVGLAEYNEQFF. CDR3 DNA: TGTGCCAGCAGCGTAGGACTAGCGGAGTACAATGAGCAGTTCTTC.

The chain recombines TRBV6-5 with TRBJ2-3; tentative D call: TRBD2 (6 bases). The germline V gene encodes CDR1 MNHEY and CDR2 SVGAGI. Trimming pared 5 bases from V and 10 bases from J, leaving 16 bases between. The CDR3 length is 13 residues. Written as DNA, the CDR3 is TGTGCCAGCAGTACACCCGGGACTCCCTCGCAGTATTTT. This gives the protein CASSTPGTPSQYF.

The CDR3: CASSPDYNEQFF. As DNA, the CDR3 is TGTGCCAGCAGTCCGGACTACAATGAGCAGTTCTTC. The chain recombines TRBV6-5 with TRBJ2-1; D remains unclear. The CDR3 has 12 residues. Trimming left V 5 bases short and J 3 bases short, with 5 bases between. CDR1 MNHEY and CDR2 SVGAGI come from the germline V gene.

This sequence joins TRBV18 and TRBJ2-6; TRBD1 aligns across 7 bases. Germline V gene lookup returns CDR1 KGHSH and CDR2 LQKENI. This CDR3 is 17 amino acids long. With V trimmed by 0 bases and J by 0 bases, 2 bases remained unmatched. The chain's CDR3 is CASSPPGQYSGANVLTF. In DNA, the CDR3 is TGTGCCAGCTCACCACCGGGACAGTACTCTGGGGCCAACGTCCTGACTTTC.

The chain uses TRBV19 and TRBJ2-2; perhaps TRBD1 as D (5 bases). V was clipped by 4 bases and J by 1 base, with 10 bases between them. This CDR3 contains 15 residues. CDR1 LNHDA and CDR2 SQIVND come from the germline V gene (reference sequence). The CDR3 reads CASSRGTGNTGELFF. The CDR3 DNA reads as TGTGCCAGTAGTAGAGGAACAGGGAACACCGGGGAGCTGTTTTTT. Supplemented by reference TRBV19 and TRBJ2-2, the full variable domain reads DGGITQSPKYLFRKEGQNVTLSCEQNLNHDAMYWYRQDPGQGLRLIYYSQIVNDFQKGDIAEGYSVSREKKESFPLTVTSAQKNPTAFYLCASSRGTGNTGELFFGEGSRLTVL.

The rearrangement links TRBV30 to TRBJ2-1, with 8 positions matching TRBD2. This CDR3 contains 15 residues. Unmatched junction bases numbered 4, after V lost 3 bases and J lost 0 bases. Germline lookup yields CDR1 GTSNPN and CDR2 SVGIG (reference sequence). CDR3 sequence: CAWRRAGASYNEQFF. The CDR3 region has the DNA TGTGCCTGGAGGAGAGCGGGAGCCTCCTACAATGAGCAGTTCTTC.

The CDR3 is CASSQDSGTSGETQYF. The CDR3 nucleotides are TGCGCCAGCAGCCAAGATTCAGGGACTAGCGGAGAGACCCAGTACTTC. The chain carries TRBV4-1 and TRBJ2-5, with 11 positions matching TRBD2. The ends lost 0 bases at V and 4 bases at J; junction bases unmatched: 4. This CDR3 spans 16 amino acids. CDR1 is MGHRA and CDR2 is YSYEKL in the germline V gene.

This rearrangement joins TRBV25-1 to TRBJ1-2; D gene ambiguous. V dropped 8 bases and J dropped 7 bases, with 11 bases sitting between them. Germline loops: CDR1 MGHDK, CDR2 SYGVNS. CDR3 length equals 11 residues. In DNA form, the CDR3 reads TGTGCCAGCGGTAGCGGCTTTGGCTACACCTTC. Protein sequence: CASGSGFGYTF.

The CDR3 DNA reads TGTGCCAGCAGCTTGGAAGCTAGCGGGAGCGCAGATACGCAGTATTTT. The encoded protein is CASSLEASGSADTQYF. The rearrangement links TRBV5-4 to TRBJ2-3; 10 positions match TRBD2. This CDR3 has 16 amino acids. Trimming cost V 0 bases and J 4 bases; bases outside gene matches: 5. Germline loops: CDR1 SGHNT, CDR2 YYREEE (reference sequence).

The rearrangement uses TRBV28 and TRBJ2-1, with a tentative D call TRBD1 (5 bases). There are 16 residues in the CDR3. Germline V gene lookup returns CDR1 MDHEN and CDR2 SYDVKM. Trimming took off 7 bases at V and 7 bases at J, with 23 bases between the two ends. This chain's CDR3 is CASTILLGARENEQFF. The CDR3 bases are TGTGCCAGCACCATACTATTAGGGGCCAGGGAAAATGAGCAGTTCTTC.

The chain carries TRBV25-1 and TRBJ2-6; D may match TRBD1 or TRBD2 (5 bases each). The CDR3 spans 16 residues. Germline V gene data show CDR1 as MGHDK and CDR2 as SYGVNS. Between the trimmed V and J ends, which lost 4 bases and 0 bases, there was a span of 10 bases. CDR3 nucleotides: TGTGCCAGCAGTGGAGGGACCCACTCTGGGGCCAACGTCCTGACTTTC. Its protein product is CASSGGTHSGANVLTF.

CDR3 in amino acids: CASSPLRPGQHSGANVLTF. CDR3 DNA sequence: TGTGCCAGCTCACCACTTAGGCCGGGACAACACTCTGGGGCCAACGTCCTGACTTTC. J is TRBJ2-6 and V is TRBV18, with TRBD1 as a possible D gene (6 bases). The CDR3 totals 19 residues. V was cut by 1 base and J by 0 bases, with 16 bases left in between. Germline V lookup: CDR1 KGHSH, CDR2 LQKENI.